This T cell receptor (beta chain) was sequenced for a study of breast tumors, draining lymph nodes, adjacent tissues. TCRdb reprocessed the multiplex PCR reads with MiXCR, giving one entry per CDR3 protein. The table has roughly 14,000 distinct CDR3 sequences, roughly 48% seen once; the top ten hold under 30%. This CDR3 is 16 amino acids long. Germline trimming cut 5 bases from V and 2 bases from J; bases unmatched to any gene: 10. Study outcomes and limitations: Data only fit, rather than demonstrated, lymph node origin of most tumor T cells. Tumor and nontumor repertoires were significantly more similar in luminal-like than in basal-like breast cancer.

Comment on this clonotype: Its antigen is undetermined.

The sequenced material came from tumor-adjacent breast tissue. The chain couples TRBV12-3 or TRBV12-4 to TRBJ2-3; 7 bases map to TRBD2. The sequence was obtained from a female donor with breast cancer. Some clones in this sample may be carry-over from other donors' samples. CDR3 in DNA: TGTGCCAGCAGTACCACTAGCGAAGGGGCCACAGATACGCAGTATTTT. Protein: CASSTTSEGATDTQYF.